These 2 T cell receptor beta chains came from one sample sequenced in a study of CD8+CD57+ T cells in acquired aplastic anemia. CDR3 and TCR beta VDJ profiling relied on genomic DNA as the template. TCRdb fed the reads into MiXCR, producing one record per CDR3 protein. The sample shows roughly 180,000 distinct CDR3 sequences, around three fifths of them seen only once. The sequenced sample consisted of sorted CD4+, CD8+, or CD8+CD57+ T cells (not recorded which) from PBMCs. These receptors were collected from a human donor with severe aplastic anemia or a healthy control (not recorded which).

This clonotype was observed a handful of times. The chain links TRBV7-2 to TRBJ2-7, with 11 bases lining up with TRBD2. Germline CDR1 reads SGHTA; CDR2 reads FQGNSA. Germline trimming cut 3 bases from V and 3 bases from J; bases unmatched to any gene: 4. The CDR3 extends over 15 amino acids. The CDR3, as DNA: TGTGCCAGCAGCTTCCAGGGACTAGCGGACTACGAGCAGTACTTC. Protein: CASSFQGLADYEQYF.

The chain is built from TRBV2 and TRBJ1-5; 9 positions match TRBD1. The CDR3 spans 15 residues. The V and J ends lost 7 bases and 2 bases, in that order; junction bases with no gene match: 6. Germline loops: CDR1 SNHLY, CDR2 FYNNEI. This CDR3 reads CASTLDRGGNQPQHF. The CDR3 nucleotides read TGTGCCAGCACCTTGGACAGGGGTGGCAATCAGCCCCAGCATTTT.